These 27 T cell receptor beta chains share one sample of origin, sequenced in a study of blood T cell repertoires in COVID-19. Sequenced by immunoSEQ multiplex PCR; TCRdb stores in-frame clones only, minus some. The data contain fewer than 85,000 clones, about 87% of them singletons. Source material: peripheral blood. Receptors were obtained from a man aged 45-60 years with active COVID-19.

V is TRBV3-1 (or the pseudogene TRBV3-2) and J is TRBJ1-1; D is possibly TRBD1 (6 bases). This CDR3 contains 14 residues. V lost 3 bases and J 3 bases, leaving 11 bases between the germline ends. Germline assignment: CDR1 LGHDT and CDR2 YNNKEL (reference sequence). CDR3 nucleotide sequence: TGTGCCAGCAGCCAGATGGACAGACACACTGAAGCTTTCTTT. Translation gives CASSQMDRHTEAFF.

This rearrangement joins TRBV19 to TRBJ2-7, with TRBD1 as a possible D gene (5 bases). CDR1 and CDR2 (germline): LNHDA, SQIVND (reference sequence). V was pared by 5 bases and J by 1 base, with 12 bases between. The CDR3 totals 14 residues. CDR3 loop: CASSGQGGSYEQYF. The DNA of the CDR3 is TGTGCCAGTAGTGGGCAGGGTGGTTCCTACGAGCAGTACTTC.

The rearrangement uses TRBV18 and TRBJ1-1, with D possibly TRBD1 on 6 matching bases. The CDR3 has 15 residues. CDR1 is KGHSH, CDR2 LQKENI, per germline. The ends were cut back, 4 bases at V and 4 bases at J, with 16 bases in the middle. The CDR3 bases are TGTGCCAGCTCACAACAGGGTGGGGGAGTCACTGAAGCTTTCTTT. Amino acid sequence: CASSQQGGGVTEAFF.

V is TRBV9 and J is TRBJ1-1; a possible D gene is TRBD1 (5 bases). Per the germline V gene, CDR1 is SGDLS and CDR2 is YYNGEE. Trimming removed 4 bases from V and 0 bases from J, with 16 bases in between. The CDR3 extends over 16 amino acids. The CDR3 spells CASSPAGLPMNTEAFF. In DNA form, the CDR3 reads TGTGCCAGCAGCCCAGCGGGACTTCCGATGAACACTGAAGCTTTCTTT.

V and J are TRBV28 and TRBJ2-7; TRBD2 matches 10 bases. V dropped 5 bases and J dropped 9; count of bases not matched to a gene: 25. CDR3 length equals 19 residues. Per germline, CDR1 MDHEN and CDR2 SYDVKM. The DNA for the CDR3 is TGTGCCAGCAGTCCCTCCTGGCTAGCGGGAGAGCCCCTGTCTGCGGGGCAGTACTTC. Translating gives CASSPSWLAGEPLSAGQYF.

This clone was seen a single time. The chain carries TRBV3-1 (or the pseudogene TRBV3-2) and TRBJ2-3; 7 positions match TRBD2. V dropped 1 base and J dropped 3; count of bases not matched to a gene: 10. In germline, CDR1 is LGHDT, CDR2 YNNKEL (reference sequence). This CDR3 is built from 17 residues. This chain's CDR3 is CASSQGGGSARTDTQYF. The CDR3 nucleotides read TGTGCCAGCAGCCAAGGGGGCGGGAGTGCGAGGACAGATACGCAGTATTTT.

This chain connects TRBV5-4 to TRBJ2-2; 11 positions agree with TRBD2. Germline V gene sequence: CDR1 SGHNT, CDR2 YYREEE (reference sequence). The V gene end was trimmed by 4 bases and the J gene end by 2 bases; junction bases not matched to a gene: 4. This CDR3 contains 16 residues. The CDR3 sequence: CASSVAGGPNTGELFF. The CDR3 DNA follows: TGTGCCAGCAGCGTAGCGGGAGGGCCAAACACCGGGGAGCTGTTTTTT.

The chain joins TRBV10-2 to TRBJ2-4, with D tentatively TRBD2 (5 bases). The CDR3 totals 17 residues. Trimming took off 4 bases at V and 3 bases at J, with 19 bases between the two ends. Germline loops: CDR1 WSHSY, CDR2 SAAADI. The CDR3: CASSALGRGIGKNIQYF. CDR3 DNA sequence: TGCGCCAGCAGTGCCCTAGGACGGGGAATCGGCAAAAACATTCAGTACTTC.

The CDR3 DNA follows: TGTGCCAGCAGCTTAGGAGGAGGGAGTATAGACACTGAAGCTTTCTTT. It yields the protein CASSLGGGSIDTEAFF. The rearrangement uses TRBV7-6 and TRBJ1-1; the D is unclear. CDR3 length equals 16 residues. The germline gives CDR1 SGHVS, CDR2 FNYEAQ. V lost 1 base, J lost 3 bases, and 15 bases lay in between.

V and J are TRBV7-7 and TRBJ2-2, with D possibly matching TRBD2 (5 bases). The ends were cut back, 4 bases at V and 9 bases at J, with 15 bases in the middle. This CDR3 has 14 residues. Germline CDR1 reads SSHAT; CDR2 reads FNYEAQ (reference sequence). The CDR3 sequence: CASSSQLGRRELFF. The CDR3 DNA reads TGTGCCAGCAGCTCTCAACTAGGCCGTCGGGAGCTGTTTTTT.

The J gene is TRBJ1-1, the V gene TRBV11-3; 8 bases are shared with TRBD1. There are 14 residues in the CDR3. With 5 bases clipped from V and 4 bases from J, the junction kept 6 bases outside the gene matches. Germline lookup yields CDR1 SGHNT and CDR2 YENEEA. The CDR3 region has the DNA TGTGCCAGCAGCACTCGACAGGGGACCACTGAAGCTTTCTTT. Translation: CASSTRQGTTEAFF.

This rearrangement joins TRBV10-1 to TRBJ1-3; D not resolved. V lost 2 bases, J lost 0 bases, and 11 bases lay in between. Germline V gene lookup returns CDR1 WNHNN and CDR2 SYGVQD (reference sequence). The CDR3 has 16 residues. CDR3 sequence (DNA): TGCGCCAGCAGTGAGGCTAATCCAGGCTCTGGAAACACCATATATTTT. Its translation: CASSEANPGSGNTIYF.

J is TRBJ2-1 and V is TRBV6-2 or TRBV6-3, with TRBD2 identical over 11 bases. The CDR3 extends over 15 amino acids. V trimming: 5 bases; J trimming: 4 bases; junction bases outside the gene matches: 4. The V gene's germline CDR1 is MNHEY and CDR2 SVGEGT. The CDR3 bases are TGTGCCAGCAGTACACTAGCGGGGGCATACAATGAGCAGTTCTTC. It specifies CASSTLAGAYNEQFF.

This clone has only one observation. V and J are TRBV18 and TRBJ2-5; D unresolved. V lost 4 bases and J lost 1, with 10 bases in between. Looked up from germline, CDR1 is KGHSH and CDR2 is LQKENI. The CDR3 is 14 amino acids. Here the CDR3 reads CASSLRTSQETQYF. As DNA, the CDR3 is TGTGCCAGCTCACTTCGAACGAGCCAAGAGACCCAGTACTTC.

This rearrangement joins TRBV28 to TRBJ2-7; maybe TRBD1 (6 bases). Trimming shortened V by 6 bases and J by 4 bases, and 25 bases separated the two germline ends. The CDR3 totals 17 residues. The V gene's germline CDR1 is MDHEN and CDR2 SYDVKM. The CDR3 nucleotides read TGTGCCAGCAGGTACAGGGTTCTGAGTCACATAGGTTACGAGCAGTACTTC. Translated, it gives CASRYRVLSHIGYEQYF.

This sequence joins TRBV18 and TRBJ2-7; D is possibly TRBD2 (6 bases). This CDR3 is 13 amino acids long. Germline CDR1 KGHSH, CDR2 LQKENI. Trimming took off 2 bases at V and 4 bases at J, with 9 bases between the two ends. The CDR3 nucleotides read TGTGCCAGCTCACCAGCGGGGCTTTACGAGCAGTACTTC. Protein: CASSPAGLYEQYF.

The rearrangement links TRBV5-6 to TRBJ2-7; 9 nucleotides line up with TRBD1. Per the germline V gene, CDR1 is SGHDT and CDR2 is YYEEEE. The CDR3 sequence is 15 residues long. The V and J ends lost 5 bases and 5 bases, in that order; junction bases with no gene match: 11. The CDR3 is CASRFGDRDLDEQYF. The CDR3 coding sequence is TGTGCCAGCAGATTCGGGGACAGGGATCTCGACGAGCAGTACTTC.

The chain combines TRBV19 with TRBJ2-2, with TRBD2 matching over 7 bases. The germline V gene has CDR1 LNHDA and CDR2 SQIVND (reference sequence). The CDR3 runs to 18 residues. V lost 2 bases, J lost 3 bases, and 12 bases stayed unmatched. CDR3: CASSILGRGRADTGELFF. CDR3 coding DNA: TGTGCCAGTAGTATACTGGGGAGGGGCAGGGCGGACACCGGGGAGCTGTTTTTT.

The chain links TRBV30 to TRBJ2-3; D might be TRBD1 (5 bases). The CDR3 has 13 residues. Germline V gives CDR1 GTSNPN, CDR2 SVGIG (reference sequence). The V end lost 5 bases, the J end lost 1 base, and 10 bases lay between the germline ends. CDR3 sequence: CAWSTGRTDTQYF. CDR3 bases: TGTGCCTGGTCTACAGGCCGCACAGATACGCAGTATTTT.

This clone was detected once. The chain has TRBV29-1 and TRBJ1-2; D gene ambiguous. The CDR3 spans 15 residues. CDR1 is SQVTM, CDR2 ANQGSEA, per germline. V lost 0 bases to trimming and J lost 7 bases, with 18 bases between them. Written as DNA, the CDR3 is TGCAGCGTTGAAGATTGGGCACCGTTAGGTGGTGGCTACACCTTC. It yields the protein CSVEDWAPLGGGYTF. Complete variable domain (other parts from reference TRBV29-1 and TRBJ1-2): SAVISQKPSRDICQRGTSLTIQCQVDSQVTMMFWYRQQPGQSLTLIATANQGSEATYESGFVIDKFPISRPNLTFSTLTVSNMSPEDSSIYLCSVEDWAPLGGGYTFGSGTRLTVV.

The chain joins TRBV20-1 to TRBJ2-1; 7 bases agree with TRBD2. Per the germline V gene, CDR1 is DFQATT and CDR2 is SNEGSKA (reference sequence). Trimming cost V 3 bases and J 8 bases; bases outside gene matches: 13. This CDR3 region has 15 residues. The CDR3 DNA is TGCAGTGCTAGTATTCGTCCAGCGGGACCGCATGAGCAGTTCTTC. Translation gives CSASIRPAGPHEQFF.

This clone appeared once. At one end, the junction sequence differs from germline, possibly due to a read error. The rearrangement uses TRBV7-3 and TRBJ2-7; 11 bases match TRBD1. The germline CDR1 and CDR2 sequences are SGHTA and FQGTGA. This CDR3 comprises 15 residues. CDR3 in DNA: TGTGCCAGCAGCGTAACCGGGACAGGGGGGTACGAGCAGTACTTC. It translates to CASSVTGTGGYEQYF. Combining the CDR3 with reference TRBV7-3 and TRBJ2-7 gives the whole variable domain GAGVSQTPSNKVTEKGKYVELRCDPISGHTALYWYRQSLGQGPEFLIYFQGTGAADDSGLPNDRFFAVRPEGSVSTLKIQRTERGDSAVYLCASSVTGTGGYEQYFGPGTRLTVT.

The chain couples TRBV12-3 or TRBV12-4 to TRBJ2-1; 10 bases line up with TRBD2. V lost 6 bases and J lost 7; bases outside the gene matches: 3. This CDR3 comprises 13 residues. CDR3 amino acids: CASRRTSGNEQFF. CDR3 nucleotides: TGTGCCAGCAGGAGGACTAGCGGAAATGAGCAGTTCTTC.

CDR3 amino acids: CASSPGTSGSDEQFF. The CDR3 coding sequence is TGTGCCAGCAGCCCCGGGACTAGCGGGAGCGATGAGCAGTTCTTC. The genes are TRBV5-5 and TRBJ2-1, with 14 bases aligning to TRBD2. This CDR3 comprises 15 residues. The J segment lost 8 bases and the V segment lost 4 bases, leaving 5 bases of the junction unmatched. Germline V gives CDR1 SGHKS, CDR2 YYEKEE (reference sequence).

V and J are TRBV5-1 and TRBJ2-1, with a weak D call TRBD1 (5 bases). The germline V and J ends were trimmed by 2 bases and 1 base, with 10 bases remaining between them. Germline-derived CDR1 and CDR2 are SGHRS and YFSETQ. This CDR3 comprises 15 residues. Written as DNA, the CDR3 is TGCGCCAGCAGCTTTCAGGGTTGGTCCTACAATGAGCAGTTCTTC. It specifies CASSFQGWSYNEQFF.

Only a few counts were recorded for this clone. The J gene is TRBJ1-2, the V gene TRBV5-4; D uncertain. There are 13 residues in the CDR3. Germline V CDR1 and CDR2: SGHNT, YYREEE (reference sequence). V was clipped by 0 bases and J by 2 bases, with 5 bases between them. The CDR3 DNA is TGTGCCAGCAGCTTGGGAGGGAACTATGGCTACACCTTC. Translating gives CASSLGGNYGYTF.

The chain is built from TRBV19 and TRBJ1-4; a weak D match, TRBD1 (5 bases). Trimming took off 3 bases at V and 8 bases at J, with 19 bases between the two ends. The germline V gene encodes CDR1 LNHDA and CDR2 SQIVND (reference sequence). The CDR3 has 16 residues. CDR3 in amino acids: CASSIQGGRRGEKLFF. DNA for the CDR3: TGTGCCAGTAGTATCCAGGGCGGCCGAAGGGGCGAAAAACTGTTTTTT.